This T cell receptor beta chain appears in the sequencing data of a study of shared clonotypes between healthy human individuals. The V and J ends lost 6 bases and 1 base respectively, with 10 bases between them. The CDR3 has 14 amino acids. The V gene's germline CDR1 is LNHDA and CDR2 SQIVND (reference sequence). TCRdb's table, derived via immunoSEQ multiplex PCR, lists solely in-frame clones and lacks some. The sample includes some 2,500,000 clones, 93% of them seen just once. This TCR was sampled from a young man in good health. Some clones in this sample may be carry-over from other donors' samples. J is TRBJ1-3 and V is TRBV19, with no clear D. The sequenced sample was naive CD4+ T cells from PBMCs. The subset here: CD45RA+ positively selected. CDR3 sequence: CASRTFRSGNTIYF. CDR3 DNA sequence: TGTGCCAGTAGGACATTCCGGTCTGGAAACACCATATATTTT.